This TCR beta chain emerged from a study of cytomegalovirus exposure and HLA in healthy donors. This clone was counted a single time. Researchers ran the PCR with 60 Vbeta and 13 Jbeta primers. TCRdb's copy holds only in-frame clones and misses some; the assay was immunoSEQ multiplex PCR. The sample yields some 130,000 clones, over 60% seen once. The V segment lost 4 bases and the J segment 2 bases; nucleotides outside the gene matches: 4. This CDR3 region has 15 residues. Germline values: CDR1 SGHTA, CDR2 FQGTGA. The rearrangement uses TRBV7-3 and TRBJ2-1; 8 bases match TRBD2. The material sequenced was PBMCs. This TCR came from a human donor in good health. CDR3 protein: CASSSSGWPYNEQFF. The DNA of the CDR3 is TGTGCCAGCAGCTCTAGCGGGTGGCCCTACAATGAGCAGTTCTTC.